The present T cell receptor beta chain was sequenced within a study of vaccination effects on CD4 cells after COVID-19. V gave up 4 bases and J gave up 5 bases, with 15 bases separating them. This CDR3 comprises 14 residues. The germline V gene encodes CDR1 MNHEY and CDR2 SVGAGI. Clones were sequenced by immunoSEQ multiplex PCR, and TCRdb holds only the in-frame ones, with some missing. The sample has 70,000 to 85,000 clones, approximately 81% seen once; the top ten hold approximately 1.3%. Before any sequencing was done, the ViraFEST assay used viral peptide pools to expand antigen-specific CD4+ T cells. Upon completion of around eleven days in culture, CD4+ T cells were isolated. The participants, recipients of two vaccine doses, got either BNT162b2 or mRNA-1273. Comment on this clone: As yet, its antigen is unknown.

The clonotype originates from a human donor who received a COVID-19 vaccine. The rearrangement joins TRBV6-5 to TRBJ2-7; D is perhaps TRBD1 (6 bases). The specimen was CD4+ T cells from PBMCs cultured with HCoV-229E spike peptides, collected after COVID-19 vaccination. The CDR3, as DNA: TGTGCCAGCAGTTTCCTACTACAGGGAAACGAGCAGTACGTC. It yields the protein CASSFLLQGNEQYV.